Below, 14 T cell receptor beta chains from the same sample are listed, as sequenced in a study of blood T cell repertoires in COVID-19. Some clones are missing from TCRdb's copy, which holds only in-frame ones; the method was immunoSEQ multiplex PCR. This repertoire shows 33,000 or so clones, around 91% found once; its top ten account for about 1%. Sequencing was carried out using peripheral blood. All receptors derive from a man between 65 and 85 years old with active or convalescent COVID-19.

CDR3 loop: CASSVAPGYGEQYF. CDR3 DNA: TGTGCCAGCAGCGTAGCCCCAGGGTATGGCGAGCAGTACTTC. The V call is TRBV9, the J call TRBJ2-7; weak D call: TRBD1 (5 bases). Trimming stripped 0 bases from V and 6 bases from J, with 13 bases between. CDR1 and CDR2 (germline): SGDLS, YYNGEE. The CDR3 length is 14 residues.

The V gene is TRBV5-1, the J gene TRBJ1-2, with no clear D. The CDR3 consists of 14 residues. Germline lookup yields CDR1 SGHRS and CDR2 YFSETQ. V lost 0 bases and J lost 2, with 8 bases in between. The CDR3 bases are TGCGCCAGCAGCTTGGTAGCGGTGAACTATGGCTACACCTTC. This encodes CASSLVAVNYGYTF.

This clone appeared a single time. The CDR3 loop is CATGGGRLAGGPGRGCQQYF. CDR3 DNA sequence: TGTGCCACCGGGGGGGGTAGACTAGCGGGAGGGCCCGGCCGAGGTTGTCAGCAGTATTTT. This rearrangement joins TRBV6-4 to TRBJ2-3, with 14 positions matching TRBD2. Germline V gene lookup returns CDR1 MRHNA and CDR2 SNTAGT. The CDR3 is made up of 20 amino acids. The V gene end was trimmed by 10 bases and the J gene end by 11 bases; junction bases not matched to a gene: 29.

The gene calls are TRBV7-9 and TRBJ1-2; D call uncertain. CDR1 is SEHNR, CDR2 FQNEAQ, per germline (reference sequence). The CDR3 has 13 amino acids. V lost 1 base and J lost 4, with 7 bases in between. CDR3 loop: CASSLGAAYGYTF. The CDR3 DNA reads as TGTGCCAGCAGCTTAGGGGCAGCCTATGGCTACACCTTC.

The chain joins TRBV7-6 to TRBJ1-2, with no clear D. This CDR3 spans 13 amino acids. Deletions cut 6 bases from V and 4 bases from J, with 12 bases between. Germline V lookup: CDR1 SGHVS, CDR2 FNYEAQ. CDR3 DNA: TGTGCCAGCAGTATCAGCGGGCTCTATGGCTACACCTTC. As protein: CASSISGLYGYTF. The full variable domain, rest sourced from reference TRBV7-6 and TRBJ1-2, is GAGVSQSPRYKVTKRGQDVALRCDPISGHVSLYWYRQALGQGPEFLTYFNYEAQQDKSGLPNDRFSAERPEGSISTLTIQRTEQRDSAMYRCASSISGLYGYTFGSGTRLTVV.

The V gene is TRBV7-2, the J gene TRBJ2-4, with D possibly being TRBD2 (6 bases). There are 14 residues in the CDR3. V gave up 2 bases and J gave up 7 bases, with 12 bases separating them. Germline V lookup: CDR1 SGHTA, CDR2 FQGNSA. For the CDR3, the DNA is TGTGCCAGCAGCTTAATGTCGGGGAGGAACATTCAGTACTTC. Residues: CASSLMSGRNIQYF.

The chain joins TRBV2 to TRBJ2-7; tentative D call: TRBD1 (6 bases). The germline gives CDR1 SNHLY, CDR2 FYNNEI. The CDR3 is 14 residues long. V lost 2 bases and J 4 bases, leaving 12 bases between the germline ends. CDR3 residues: CASSEQGSPYEQYF. The CDR3 coding sequence is TGTGCCAGCAGTGAACAGGGGTCACCTTACGAGCAGTACTTC.

This clone was observed once. This chain links TRBV2 with TRBJ1-1; TRBD1 aligns across 9 bases. CDR1 and CDR2 (germline): SNHLY, FYNNEI. With V trimmed by 8 bases and J by 5 bases, 3 bases remained unmatched. This CDR3 contains 12 residues. The chain's CDR3 is CASDRGSTEAFF. The CDR3, as DNA: TGTGCCAGCGACAGGGGGTCTACTGAAGCTTTCTTT.

V is TRBV5-4 and J is TRBJ2-7; 12 bases line up with TRBD2. V lost 4 bases to trimming and J lost 6 bases; unmatched junction nucleotides: 11. Germline CDR1 reads SGHNT; CDR2 reads YYREEE (reference sequence). This CDR3 comprises 16 residues. The CDR3 DNA reads as TGTGCCAGCAGCCAAGACGGACTAGCGGGAAATTCCGAGCAGTACTTC. Its translation is CASSQDGLAGNSEQYF.

The chain is built from TRBV7-3 and TRBJ1-5; maybe TRBD1 (5 bases). CDR3 length: 13 amino acids. V was cut by 4 bases and J by 1 base, with 5 bases left in between. The germline V gene encodes CDR1 SGHTA and CDR2 FQGTGA. DNA of the CDR3: TGTGCCAGCAGCTCAGGGAGCAATCAGCCCCAGCATTTT. Its protein product is CASSSGSNQPQHF. The variable domain in full, with the rest retrieved from reference TRBV7-3 and TRBJ1-5, is GAGVSQTPSNKVTEKGKYVELRCDPISGHTALYWYRQSLGQGPEFLIYFQGTGAADDSGLPNDRFFAVRPEGSVSTLKIQRTERGDSAVYLCASSSGSNQPQHFGDGTRLSIL.

The J gene is TRBJ1-2, the V gene TRBV23-1; 7 nucleotides line up with TRBD1. TRBV23-1 is identified as an open reading frame with a role that is uncertain. The CDR3 is 16 residues long. The junction had 4 bases not matched to a gene; V was cut back by 0 bases and J by 0 bases. The CDR3: CASSQSSRGPNYGYTF. In DNA form, the CDR3 reads TGCGCCAGCAGTCAATCTTCTAGGGGGCCTAACTATGGCTACACCTTC.

The V and J genes are TRBV5-1 and TRBJ2-3, with D tentatively TRBD1 (5 bases). The germline CDR1 and CDR2 sequences are SGHRS and YFSETQ. This CDR3 has 17 residues. Trimming stripped 4 bases from V and 1 base from J, with 19 bases between. The CDR3 region has the DNA TGCGCCAGCAGCCCGACCCTAAGACAGTCCCGCACAGATACGCAGTATTTT. It yields the protein CASSPTLRQSRTDTQYF.

This clone was picked up a small number of times. The V gene is TRBV7-9, the J gene TRBJ2-2; perhaps TRBD2 as D (5 bases). The CDR3 is 13 amino acids. Germline V gives CDR1 SEHNR, CDR2 FQNEAQ (reference sequence). V was clipped by 10 bases and J by 4 bases, with 13 bases between them. CDR3 bases: TGTGCCACGCTTACGGGGTCCACCGGGGAGCTGTTTTTT. It is translated as CATLTGSTGELFF.

This sequence joins TRBV2 and TRBJ1-5, with D possibly TRBD1 on 6 matching bases. This CDR3 contains 14 residues. The germline V gene has CDR1 SNHLY and CDR2 FYNNEI. Trimming pared 5 bases from V and 4 bases from J, leaving 12 bases between. The CDR3 protein is CASSTTGWNQPQHF. CDR3 bases: TGTGCCAGCAGTACGACAGGTTGGAATCAGCCCCAGCATTTT.